These 15 T cell receptor beta chains were sequenced from one sample in a study of CD8+ T cells in alopecia areata. The treatment denotes: oral pan-JAK inhibitor, 5-10 mg twice daily. Sequencing templates came from extracted RNA that was reverse transcribed into cDNA. This table comes from immunoSEQ multiplex PCR, and its TCRdb copy is limited to in-frame clones, with some not included. The table includes about 210,000 clones, around three fifths detected once. Sequencing used CD4+ T cells sorted from blood, obtained at week 4, from a patient treated with tofacitinib. All receptors derive from a human donor with alopecia areata.

The rearrangement uses TRBV30 and TRBJ1-5; TRBD1 aligns across 7 bases. Germline CDR1 is GTSNPN and CDR2 is SVGIG (reference sequence). The trim removed 4 bases at V and 6 bases at J, leaving 9 bases unmatched. CDR3 length equals 14 residues. In nucleotides, the CDR3 is TGTGCCTGGAACCAAGCAGGGGGTAGTCAGCCCCAGCATTTT. Encoded protein: CAWNQAGGSQPQHF.

The chain has TRBV6-5 and TRBJ1-1; 8 nucleotides align to TRBD1. V was clipped by 3 bases and J by 5 bases; unmatched bases: 5. The germline V gene encodes CDR1 MNHEY and CDR2 SVGAGI. CDR3 length: 14 residues. The CDR3 DNA follows: TGTGCCAGCAGTTATCAGGGGGCGGGTACTGAAGCTTTCTTT. The encoded protein is CASSYQGAGTEAFF.

This chain joins TRBV27 and TRBJ1-2; 10 bases align to TRBD1. From germline, CDR1 is MNHEY and CDR2 SMNVEV (reference sequence). This CDR3 contains 14 residues. Trimming removed 4 bases from V and 8 bases from J; junction bases left unmatched: 7. The CDR3 region has the DNA TGTGCCAGCAGTTGGACAGGGGGTGTCGTAGGCTACACCTTC. As protein: CASSWTGGVVGYTF.

The rearrangement links TRBV25-1 to TRBJ1-3, with D unclear. Germline V gives CDR1 MGHDK, CDR2 SYGVNS. The CDR3 totals 13 residues. Trimming pared 3 bases from V and 2 bases from J, leaving 5 bases between. CDR3 sequence (DNA): TGTGCCAGCAGTGATCCCGCTGGAAACACCATATATTTT. It yields the protein CASSDPAGNTIYF.

The CDR3 sequence is CSVHPRGTEAFF. The CDR3 DNA follows: TGCAGCGTCCACCCACGGGGCACTGAAGCTTTCTTT. V and J are TRBV29-1 and TRBJ1-1; D is unclear. The CDR3 sequence is 12 residues long. Germline V gene lookup returns CDR1 SQVTM and CDR2 ANQGSEA. V lost 6 bases and J 4 bases, leaving 12 bases between the germline ends.

This chain links TRBV11-2 with TRBJ2-3; tentatively, D is TRBD2 (5 bases). V was shortened by 5 bases and J by 6 bases, with 12 bases between the two germline ends. Germline V gene data show CDR1 as SGHAT and CDR2 as FQNNGV. The CDR3 loop spans 13 amino acids. CDR3 loop: CASSRGLEDTQYF. The CDR3, as DNA: TGTGCCAGCAGCCGAGGACTGGAGGATACGCAGTATTTT.

As regards this clone: A read error may produce the germline difference seen at one junction end. V is TRBV15 and J is TRBJ2-3; weak D call: TRBD2 (6 bases). CDR1 is LNHNV, CDR2 YYDKDF, per germline (reference sequence). The CDR3 has 14 amino acids. The DNA of the CDR3 is TGTGCCACCGGTCGGACTACAGATACGGCCCCCAGGGATTTT. Translation gives CATGRTTDTAPRDF. The whole variable domain, filled in from reference TRBV15 and TRBJ2-3, reads DAMVIQNPRYQVTQFGKPVTLSCSQTLNHNVMYWYQQKSSQAPKLLFHYYDKDFNNEADTPDNFQSRRPNTSFCFLDIRSPGLGDTAMYLCATGRTTDTAPRDFGPGTRLTVL.

This rearrangement joins TRBV6-5 to TRBJ2-2; no clear D gene. The germline V gene has CDR1 MNHEY and CDR2 SVGAGI. V lost 4 bases and J 2 bases, leaving 14 bases between the germline ends. The CDR3 consists of 16 residues. CDR3 amino acids: CASSSDPSFNTGELFF. Here the CDR3 DNA reads TGTGCCAGCAGTTCGGACCCATCCTTTAACACCGGGGAGCTGTTTTTT.

This clone was seen a few times. V and J are TRBV4-1 and TRBJ2-5; perhaps TRBD1 as D (5 bases). CDR3 length: 14 amino acids. V lost 2 bases to trimming and J lost 1 base, with 8 bases between them. Germline V CDR1 and CDR2: MGHRA, YSYEKL. The CDR3 DNA reads TGCGCCAGCAGCCAAACAGGAGCCCAAGAGACCCAGTACTTC. Its protein product is CASSQTGAQETQYF.

This clone was observed a handful of times. The CDR3 DNA reads as TGCAGCGCCAAAGCCAGAGCAACTAATGAAAAACTGTTTTTT. Residues: CSAKARATNEKLFF. This chain connects TRBV29-1 to TRBJ1-4, with D unresolved. Deletions cut 7 bases from V and 0 bases from J, with 12 bases between. The CDR3 loop spans 14 amino acids. CDR1 and CDR2 (germline): SQVTM, ANQGSEA.

The chain links TRBV30 to TRBJ2-3; D is uncertain. The germline V gene has CDR1 GTSNPN and CDR2 SVGIG (reference sequence). The CDR3 runs to 14 residues. V was shortened by 0 bases and J by 1 base, with 8 bases between the two germline ends. This chain's CDR3 is CAWSVTSGTDTQYF. The CDR3 region has the DNA TGTGCCTGGAGTGTTACTTCGGGCACAGATACGCAGTATTTT. The full variable domain, in which reference TRBV30 and TRBJ2-3 provide the parts outside the CDR3, is SQTIHQWPATLVQPVGSPLSLECTVEGTSNPNLYWYRQAAGRGLQLLFYSVGIGQISSEVPQNLSASRPQDRQFILSSKKLLLSDSGFYLCAWSVTSGTDTQYFGPGTRLTVL.

This CDR3 reads CAWSHPGGEAFF. In nucleotides, the CDR3 is TGTGCCTGGAGTCACCCAGGGGGAGAAGCTTTCTTT. V is TRBV30 and J is TRBJ1-1, with TRBD1 matching 7 bases. The germline V gene has CDR1 GTSNPN and CDR2 SVGIG (reference sequence). This CDR3 region has 12 residues. The junction had 5 bases not matched to a gene; V was cut back by 2 bases and J by 8 bases. Based on the CDR3 plus reference TRBV30 and TRBJ1-1, the full variable domain is SQTIHQWPATLVQPVGSPLSLECTVEGTSNPNLYWYRQAAGRGLQLLFYSVGIGQISSEVPQNLSASRPQDRQFILSSKKLLLSDSGFYLCAWSHPGGEAFFGQGTRLTVV.

This clone was seen a handful of times. V usage is TRBV30 and J usage is TRBJ1-2; D call uncertain. V was cut by 0 bases and J by 4 bases, with 12 bases left in between. CDR1 is GTSNPN and CDR2 is SVGIG in the germline V gene (reference sequence). The CDR3 extends over 14 amino acids. CDR3 region: CAWSVRSSAYGYTF. CDR3 in DNA: TGTGCCTGGAGTGTACGGTCCAGTGCCTATGGCTACACCTTC.

The chain employs TRBV6-5 and TRBJ1-2; unclear D gene. From germline, CDR1 is MNHEY and CDR2 SVGAGI. CDR3 length: 12 amino acids. Trimming took 5 bases from V and 8 from J, leaving 12 bases between them. CDR3 DNA sequence: TGTGCCAGCAGTCTGGGCTTAGGGGGCTACACCTTC. Translation: CASSLGLGGYTF.

The chain combines TRBV30 with TRBJ2-5; TRBD1 might be the D (6 bases). The CDR3 length is 14 residues. Germline CDR1 GTSNPN, CDR2 SVGIG (reference sequence). V lost 4 bases, J lost 5 bases, and 17 bases lay in between. The CDR3 DNA sequence: TGTGCCTGGAAGACACAGGGTATTCTGGAGACCCAGTACTTC. It is translated as CAWKTQGILETQYF.